This TCR beta chain was found in a study of T cells in Graves' hyperthyroidism and ophthalmopathy. TCR beta CDR3 regions were amplified from RNA. The HTBI primer set drove a first-round RT-PCR of the TCR CDR3. TCRdb analysed the multiplex PCR reads with MiXCR anew, one entry per CDR3 protein. Here the sample spans 500,000 to 650,000 distinct CDR3 sequences, just under 20% being singletons. The CDR3 covers 19 residues. The V gene lost 3 bases and the J gene lost 0 bases, with 19 bases spanning the gap. Germline V lookup: CDR1 SGHRS, CDR2 YFSETQ. Study results and caveats: Within blood appeared most thyroid clonotypes that had expanded above 0.001.

Diagnostic assessment was based on clinical symptoms, serum thyroxine and TRAb, thyroid ultrasound and orbital computed tomography. This clonotype showed up just a few times. Its antigen is as yet unknown. The clonotype comes from a man aged 35 to 55 with Graves' ophthalmopathy. The rearrangement links TRBV5-1 to TRBJ2-6, with D tentatively TRBD2 (5 bases). Sequencing used blood. The CDR3 here is CASSSSPPGTSSGANVLTF. Written as DNA, the CDR3 is TGCGCCAGCAGCTCCTCCCCCCCGGGAACGAGCTCTGGGGCCAACGTCCTGACTTTC.